Below, 20 T cell receptor beta chains from the same sample are listed, as sequenced in a study of T cell changes during pregnancy in multiple sclerosis. Here immunoSEQ multiplex PCR was the method, and the copy in TCRdb shows in-frame clones only, minus some. The sample gives 40,000 to 55,000 clones, approximately 94% of which show up once; more than 4% is in the top ten. The material was CD8+ T cells from peripheral blood mononuclear cells, obtained in the first trimester of pregnancy. The source of these receptors is a female donor with multiple sclerosis, enrolled in a pregnancy study.

The chain recombines TRBV27 with TRBJ2-5; D remains ambiguous. Germline lookup yields CDR1 MNHEY and CDR2 SMNVEV (reference sequence). Trimming left V 0 bases short and J 7 bases short, with 9 bases between. This CDR3 contains 13 residues. CDR3 region: CASSLSNPGTQYF. DNA of the CDR3: TGTGCCAGCAGTTTATCCAATCCCGGGACCCAGTACTTC.

The chain combines TRBV15 with TRBJ1-2; D gene unclear. The V gene's germline CDR1 is LNHNV and CDR2 YYDKDF (reference sequence). The V end lost 0 bases, the J end lost 1 base, and 12 bases lay between the germline ends. The CDR3 spans 16 residues. For the CDR3, the DNA is TGTGCCACCAGCAGAGAAACCGTGACATTTAACTATGGCTACACCTTC. Translating it yields CATSRETVTFNYGYTF. Looking up the rest from reference TRBV15 and TRBJ1-2 gives the full variable domain: DAMVIQNPRYQVTQFGKPVTLSCSQTLNHNVMYWYQQKSSQAPKLLFHYYDKDFNNEADTPDNFQSRRPNTSFCFLDIRSPGLGDTAMYLCATSRETVTFNYGYTFGSGTRLTVV.

This chain links TRBV5-1 with TRBJ2-4, with 9 bases matching TRBD1. After removal of 4 bases from V and 5 bases from J, the junction contained 13 bases not matched to a gene. This CDR3 has 17 residues. Per germline, CDR1 SGHRS and CDR2 YFSETQ. CDR3 protein: CASSEEGDRDPENIQYF. CDR3 nucleotide sequence: TGCGCCAGCAGCGAAGAGGGGGACAGGGATCCAGAAAACATTCAGTACTTC. Full variable domain (rest looked up from reference TRBV5-1 and TRBJ2-4): KAGVTQTPRYLIKTRGQQVTLSCSPISGHRSVSWYQQTPGQGLQFLFEYFSETQRNKGNFPGRFSGRQFSNSRSEMNVSTLELGDSALYLCASSEEGDRDPENIQYFGAGTRLSVL.

This clone rates as medium-sized. The chain recombines TRBV9 with TRBJ2-7; TRBD1 aligns across 10 bases. Per the germline V gene, CDR1 is SGDLS and CDR2 is YYNGEE. The CDR3 runs 15 residues. With 0 bases clipped from V and 2 bases from J, the junction kept 2 bases outside the gene matches. The CDR3 protein is CASSVEDRGTYEQYF. CDR3 coding DNA: TGTGCCAGCAGCGTAGAGGACAGGGGGACCTACGAGCAGTACTTC.

V usage is TRBV2 and J usage is TRBJ2-3, with 11 bases identical to TRBD2. J lost 4 bases, V lost 0 bases, and 15 bases had no gene match. The germline CDR1 and CDR2 sequences are SNHLY and FYNNEI. The CDR3 length is 20 residues. This CDR3 reads CASSEATVAGGQTHADTQYF. In DNA, the CDR3 is TGTGCCAGCAGTGAAGCGACGGTAGCGGGGGGGCAAACGCACGCAGATACGCAGTATTTT.

This rearrangement joins TRBV7-9 to TRBJ2-7; TRBD1 matches 7 bases. The CDR3 is 15 residues long. Germline V gene data show CDR1 as SEHNR and CDR2 as FQNEAQ (reference sequence). V gave up 1 base and J gave up 3 bases; unmatched junction bases: 6. In DNA form, the CDR3 reads TGTGCCAGCAGCTTAGGGGACAGCCCTCTCTACGAGCAGTACTTC. The encoded protein is CASSLGDSPLYEQYF.

The chain couples TRBV5-1 to TRBJ2-7; possible D gene TRBD2, 6 bases. The CDR3 runs to 14 residues. Trimming shortened V by 0 bases and J by 2 bases, and 9 bases separated the two germline ends. The germline gives CDR1 SGHRS, CDR2 YFSETQ. In DNA form, the CDR3 reads TGCGCCAGCAGCTTGGTCGGGGGTACCTACGAGCAGTACTTC. This gives the protein CASSLVGGTYEQYF.

V and J are TRBV27 and TRBJ2-5; 10 nucleotides line up with TRBD1. The V segment lost 0 bases and the J segment 5 bases; nucleotides outside the gene matches: 12. CDR3 length: 18 amino acids. CDR1 is MNHEY and CDR2 is SMNVEV in the germline V gene (reference sequence). The CDR3 DNA reads as TGTGCCAGCAGTTTATCGTTTCCAAGACAGGGGGCCGGGGAGACCCAGTACTTC. Translated: CASSLSFPRQGAGETQYF.

As regards this clone: Other nucleotide sequences from this sample produce the same CDR3. This chain connects TRBV27 to TRBJ1-1; 7 bases line up with TRBD1. The CDR3 contains 16 residues. The germline CDR1 and CDR2 sequences are MNHEY and SMNVEV (reference sequence). J gave up 12 bases and V 8 bases, and 24 bases lay outside the gene matches. CDR3 residues: CASGRGTAVTNTETFF. CDR3 bases: TGTGCCAGCGGAAGAGGGACAGCCGTAACCAACACTGAGACTTTCTTT.

The chain has TRBV19 and TRBJ1-3, with 7 bases matching TRBD1. The CDR3 is 16 amino acids. Germline CDR1 is LNHDA and CDR2 is SQIVND (reference sequence). V lost 5 bases, J lost 0 bases, and 7 bases stayed unmatched. The CDR3 reads CASSLGTAASGNTIYF. CDR3 DNA: TGTGCCAGTAGTTTAGGGACAGCGGCCTCTGGAAACACCATATATTTT.

V usage is TRBV6-1 and J usage is TRBJ2-7; weak D call: TRBD2 (5 bases). The CDR3 is made up of 14 amino acids. Trimming took 2 bases from V and 2 from J, leaving 10 bases between them. CDR1 and CDR2 from the germline V gene are MNHNS and SASEGT. The CDR3 region has the DNA TGTGCCAGCAGTGAACCCGGGATTACCTACGAGCAGTACTTC. The encoded protein is CASSEPGITYEQYF.

CDR3 bases: TGTGCCAGCAGCCAAGATCGGCTAGCGGAGAGATACCAAGAGACCCAGTACTTC. Its protein is CASSQDRLAERYQETQYF. This chain joins TRBV14 and TRBJ2-5; TRBD2 aligns across 7 bases. The CDR3 extends over 18 amino acids. The germline V gene encodes CDR1 SGHDN and CDR2 FVKESK. V lost 0 bases and J lost 0; bases outside the gene matches: 10.

The chain uses TRBV7-9 and TRBJ1-2, with D perhaps matching TRBD1 (6 bases). V lost 4 bases and J lost 8, with 20 bases in between. CDR1 is SEHNR and CDR2 is FQNEAQ in the germline V gene (reference sequence). The CDR3 contains 15 residues. CDR3 amino acids: CASSSLEGQWYGYTF. The DNA for the CDR3 is TGTGCCAGCAGCTCCCTAGAGGGACAATGGTACGGCTACACCTTC.

This chain uses TRBV4-1 with TRBJ2-7, with 8 positions matching TRBD1. Germline CDR1 MGHRA, CDR2 YSYEKL. The V gene end was trimmed by 3 bases and the J gene end by 5 bases; junction bases not matched to a gene: 6. The CDR3 consists of 14 residues. CDR3 bases: TGCGCCAGCAGCCACACAGGGGGAGTCAACGAGCAGTACTTC. Encoded protein: CASSHTGGVNEQYF.

J is TRBJ2-2 and V is TRBV11-2; TRBD2 matches 10 bases. This CDR3 comprises 18 residues. Germline assignment: CDR1 SGHAT and CDR2 FQNNGV. V lost 0 bases and J lost 7; bases outside the gene matches: 11. CDR3 protein: CASSLEWTSGLRGGELFF. CDR3 nucleotides: TGTGCCAGCAGCTTAGAGTGGACTAGCGGCCTGCGAGGCGGGGAGCTGTTTTTT.

This clone showed up just once. This rearrangement joins TRBV9 to TRBJ2-7; TRBD1 aligns across 11 bases. Per the germline V gene, CDR1 is SGDLS and CDR2 is YYNGEE. The junction had 7 bases not matched to a gene; V was cut back by 4 bases and J by 1 base. This CDR3 spans 16 amino acids. This chain's CDR3 is CASSHGRDRGSYEQYF. CDR3 DNA sequence: TGTGCCAGCAGCCATGGCCGGGACAGGGGGTCCTACGAGCAGTACTTC.

The V gene is TRBV21-1, the J gene TRBJ1-1; TRBD1, as called in the table, went unchecked against the DNA. TRBV21-1 is a documented pseudogene. The CDR3 runs to 12 residues. CDR3 in amino acids: CASSQQPFEAFF. CDR3 DNA: TGTGCCAGCAGCCAACAACCGTTTGAAGCTTTCTTT.

The chain recombines TRBV9 with TRBJ1-5; D is unclear. V gave up 0 bases and J gave up 3 bases, with 4 bases separating them. From germline, CDR1 is SGDLS and CDR2 YYNGEE. The CDR3 length is 13 residues. The CDR3 sequence is CASSVGDNQPQHF. The CDR3 DNA follows: TGTGCCAGCAGCGTAGGAGACAATCAGCCCCAGCATTTT.

V is TRBV2 and J is TRBJ2-7; the match to TRBD1 covers 11 bases. The CDR3 consists of 15 residues. Losses at the gene ends were 6 bases for V and 6 bases for J; bases not matched to a gene: 10. Germline V gene data show CDR1 as SNHLY and CDR2 as FYNNEI. CDR3 loop: CASSYSGGTGGEQYF. The CDR3 DNA reads TGTGCCAGCAGCTACTCGGGGGGGACAGGGGGCGAGCAGTACTTC.

The chain uses TRBV2 and TRBJ2-7; D might be TRBD1 (5 bases). CDR3 length: 12 residues. Trimming removed 7 bases from V and 7 bases from J, with 14 bases in between. The germline V gene encodes CDR1 SNHLY and CDR2 FYNNEI. Written as DNA, the CDR3 is TGTGCCAGCATTAAGACAGTTCTGGAGCAGTACTTC. It codes for CASIKTVLEQYF.